These 26 T cell receptor beta chains were all obtained from the same sample, sequenced in a study of cytomegalovirus exposure and HLA in healthy donors. The PCR made use of 60 Vbeta and 13 Jbeta primers. TCRdb's copy holds only in-frame clones and misses some; the assay was immunoSEQ multiplex PCR. The sample consists of fewer than 200,000 clones, 68% of them appearing once. Specimen: PBMCs. The receptors here all came from a woman between 18 and 30 years old in good health and CMV-seropositive.

This chain links TRBV7-9 with TRBJ2-3; 7 bases map to TRBD2. The CDR3 sequence is 13 residues long. The V gene end was trimmed by 5 bases and the J gene end by 5 bases; junction bases not matched to a gene: 4. CDR1 is SEHNR, CDR2 FQNEAQ, per germline (reference sequence). DNA for the CDR3: TGTGCCAGCAGCCCTCAGCGGGAAGATACGCAGTATTTT. The encoded protein is CASSPQREDTQYF.

V and J are TRBV7-2 and TRBJ1-1, with D perhaps matching TRBD1 (5 bases). Deletions cut 0 bases from V and 5 bases from J, with 10 bases between. This CDR3 has 14 residues. CDR1 and CDR2 (germline): SGHTA, FQGNSA. CDR3 sequence (DNA): TGTGCCAGCAGCTTAGCCCAGGGTTGGACTGAAGCTTTCTTT. This sequence encodes CASSLAQGWTEAFF.

The rearrangement joins TRBV28 to TRBJ2-2; 8 bases match TRBD2. V gave up 4 bases and J gave up 7 bases; unmatched junction bases: 11. Per germline, CDR1 MDHEN and CDR2 SYDVKM. The CDR3 is 16 amino acids. CDR3: CASSSYGLAHDGELFF. CDR3 nucleotides: TGTGCCAGCAGTTCTTACGGACTAGCCCACGACGGGGAGCTGTTTTTT. Full variable domain (outside the CDR3, taken from reference TRBV28 and TRBJ2-2): DVKVTQSSRYLVKRTGEKVFLECVQDMDHENMFWYRQDPGLGLRLIYFSYDVKMKEKGDIPEGYSVSREKKERFSLILESASTNQTSMYLCASSSYGLAHDGELFFGEGSRLTVL.

A note on this clone: The junction shows a germline mismatch at one end, possibly a read error. The chain employs TRBV14 and TRBJ2-7; the match to TRBD1 covers 7 bases. The CDR3 is 13 amino acids. From germline, CDR1 is SGHDN and CDR2 FVKESK. In nucleotides, the CDR3 is TGTGCCAGCAACCAAGCAGGGGGCTACGAGCAGTACTTC. It translates to CASNQAGGYEQYF.

This chain connects TRBV28 to TRBJ2-7; TRBD2 might be the D (6 bases). CDR3 length: 13 residues. V gave up 8 bases and J gave up 5 bases, with 16 bases separating them. The germline gives CDR1 MDHEN, CDR2 SYDVKM. This CDR3 is CASYGQGEDEQYF. The CDR3 DNA reads TGTGCCAGCTACGGGCAAGGGGAGGACGAGCAGTACTTC.

The gene calls are TRBV2 and TRBJ1-5; 7 bases are a match to TRBD1. The germline V gene has CDR1 SNHLY and CDR2 FYNNEI. The V and J ends lost 6 bases and 0 bases, in that order; junction bases with no gene match: 5. CDR3 size: 15 residues. The CDR3 sequence: CASRADRSSNQPQHF. CDR3 DNA sequence: TGTGCCAGCAGAGCGGACAGGAGTAGCAATCAGCCCCAGCATTTT.

The chain couples TRBV7-3 to TRBJ1-5, with D possibly TRBD1 on 5 matching bases. CDR1 and CDR2 (germline): SGHTA, FQGTGA. The V gene lost 5 bases and the J gene lost 3 bases, with 11 bases spanning the gap. The CDR3 runs 14 residues. The CDR3 loop reads CASSKTVSNQPQHF. The CDR3 DNA reads TGTGCCAGCAGCAAGACAGTCTCCAATCAGCCCCAGCATTTT.

The chain combines TRBV5-4 with TRBJ2-5; 10 bases agree with TRBD2. The end of the DNA fits TRBJ2-7 better, so the J call may be wrong. The CDR3 has 16 residues. Germline loops: CDR1 SGHNT, CDR2 YYREEE (reference sequence). In DNA, the CDR3 is TGTGCCAGCAGCCGGGGAGGGGCTAGCGGGGGATACGAGCAGTACTTC. Translating gives CASSRGGASGGYEQYF.

This clone was counted many times. This rearrangement joins TRBV28 to TRBJ1-1; no clear D. Looked up from germline, CDR1 is MDHEN and CDR2 is SYDVKM. The germline V and J ends were trimmed by 6 bases and 4 bases, with 18 bases remaining between them. The CDR3 is made up of 15 amino acids. The CDR3 region has the DNA TGTGCCAGCAGATCCCTTCTGGGCTCGGCCACTGAAGCTTTCTTT. Translated, it gives CASRSLLGSATEAFF.

V usage is TRBV7-8 and J usage is TRBJ1-5; TRBD1 matches at 9 bases. V lost 4 bases to trimming and J lost 3 bases; unmatched junction nucleotides: 1. Germline-derived CDR1 and CDR2 are SGHVS and FQNEAQ. There are 14 residues in the CDR3. The CDR3 region is CASSWDRDNQPQHF. CDR3 nucleotide sequence: TGTGCCAGCAGCTGGGACAGGGACAATCAGCCCCAGCATTTT.

This sequence joins TRBV7-6 and TRBJ2-1; TRBD2 might be the D (6 bases). Trimming removed 1 base from V and 8 bases from J, with 24 bases in between. Germline V gene sequence: CDR1 SGHVS, CDR2 FNYEAQ. The length of the CDR3 is 18 residues. The chain's CDR3 is CASSLGMTRGRSKDEQFF. The CDR3 DNA sequence: TGTGCCAGCAGCTTAGGAATGACGCGGGGCAGGTCCAAGGATGAGCAGTTCTTC.

The V call is TRBV9, the J call TRBJ1-4, with no clear D. Trimming removed 4 bases at V and 4 bases at J, with 14 bases between. This CDR3 has 15 residues. Per germline, CDR1 SGDLS and CDR2 YYNGEE. The CDR3 nucleotides read TGTGCCAGCAGCTTCGGAGATCGGGATAATGAAAAACTGTTTTTT. Amino acids: CASSFGDRDNEKLFF.

The chain carries TRBV5-6 and TRBJ2-7, with 8 bases aligning to TRBD1. J was trimmed by 3 bases and V by 3 bases; bases with no gene match: 8. The length of the CDR3 is 15 residues. CDR1 is SGHDT and CDR2 is YYEEEE in the germline V gene. As DNA, the CDR3 is TGTGCCAGCAGCTCACACGGGACAGGATACTACGAGCAGTACTTC. Encoded protein: CASSSHGTGYYEQYF.

V gene TRBV7-9 combines with J gene TRBJ1-6; TRBD1 is a possible D gene (5 bases). V was clipped by 1 base and J by 5 bases, with 6 bases between them. The CDR3 has 14 residues. CDR1 is SEHNR and CDR2 is FQNEAQ in the germline V gene (reference sequence). CDR3 loop: CASSLGGHNSPLHF. The DNA of the CDR3 is TGTGCCAGCAGCTTAGGGGGCCATAATTCACCCCTCCACTTT.

Concerning this clone itself: Other DNA variants within this sample encode the same CDR3. The chain couples TRBV6-5 to TRBJ1-6, with a possible D match to TRBD1 (5 bases). This CDR3 is 15 amino acids long. Germline V CDR1 and CDR2: MNHEY, SVGAGI. The ends were cut back, 8 bases at V and 5 bases at J, with 16 bases in the middle. CDR3 amino acids: CASSAAGSDNSPLHF. For the CDR3, the DNA is TGTGCCAGCTCCGCCGCAGGGTCAGATAATTCACCCCTCCACTTT.

The chain recombines TRBV4-2 with TRBJ2-2; 12 bases match TRBD2. Germline V gene lookup returns CDR1 LGHNA and CDR2 YNFKEQ. V was pared by 4 bases and J by 3 bases, with 9 bases of the junction left unmatched. This CDR3 spans 18 amino acids. As DNA, the CDR3 is TGTGCCAGCAGCCTCTCCGGACTAGCGGGAAAATACACCGGGGAGCTGTTTTTT. Its translation is CASSLSGLAGKYTGELFF.

The rearrangement joins TRBV7-9 to TRBJ2-3, with TRBD2 matching over 13 bases. The V gene's germline CDR1 is SEHNR and CDR2 FQNEAQ (reference sequence). This CDR3 has 18 amino acids. V gave up 5 bases and J gave up 1 base; unmatched junction bases: 9. The CDR3, as DNA: TGTGCCAGCAGCCCGGGACTAGCGGGATCGTATGGCACAGATACGCAGTATTTT. This sequence encodes CASSPGLAGSYGTDTQYF.

This clone was recorded only once. The chain recombines TRBV9 with TRBJ2-5; D gene uncertain. From germline, CDR1 is SGDLS and CDR2 YYNGEE. The germline V and J ends were trimmed by 0 bases and 3 bases, with 9 bases remaining between them. CDR3 length: 14 residues. In DNA, the CDR3 is TGTGCCAGCAGCGTAGAATTGCAGGAAGAGACCCAGTACTTC. Translated, it gives CASSVELQEETQYF.

The rearrangement links TRBV9 to TRBJ2-1; TRBD2 matches 14 bases. The CDR3 contains 18 residues. Germline values: CDR1 SGDLS, CDR2 YYNGEE. V gave up 5 bases and J gave up 6 bases; unmatched junction bases: 13. CDR3 protein: CASSAGTSGSPRANEQFF. The CDR3 DNA reads TGTGCCAGCAGTGCCGGGACTAGCGGGAGTCCCCGCGCCAATGAGCAGTTCTTC.

The chain combines TRBV4-2 with TRBJ1-2; tentatively, D is TRBD1 (5 bases). The CDR3 totals 16 residues. Per the germline V gene, CDR1 is LGHNA and CDR2 is YNFKEQ. The V and J ends lost 0 bases and 1 base respectively, with 12 bases between them. The CDR3 sequence: CASSQDTGGGNYGYTF. The CDR3 DNA reads TGTGCCAGCAGCCAAGATACGGGGGGAGGTAACTATGGCTACACCTTC.

The J gene is TRBJ1-1, the V gene TRBV27; 9 nucleotides match TRBD1. This CDR3 has 17 residues. Germline V CDR1 and CDR2: MNHEY, SMNVEV (reference sequence). Trimming took 5 bases from V and 4 from J; bases not matched to a gene: 14. The CDR3 loop is CASSRPGTGIRGTEAFF. DNA for the CDR3: TGTGCCAGCAGTCGTCCCGGGACAGGGATTCGCGGCACTGAAGCTTTCTTT.

V and J are TRBV19 and TRBJ1-5; 7 bases line up with TRBD1. The J segment lost 0 bases and the V segment lost 5 bases, leaving 4 bases of the junction unmatched. The CDR3 is made up of 15 amino acids. Germline-derived CDR1 and CDR2 are LNHDA and SQIVND (reference sequence). The CDR3 protein is CASSGTAYSNQPQHF. Here the CDR3 DNA reads TGTGCCAGTAGTGGGACAGCATATAGCAATCAGCCCCAGCATTTT.

J is TRBJ2-7 and V is TRBV5-5; possibly TRBD1 for D (7 bases). The CDR3 has 14 residues. Trimming left V 2 bases short and J 9 bases short, with 18 bases between. CDR1 SGHKS and CDR2 YYEKEE come from the germline V gene (reference sequence). The CDR3 sequence: CASSLSPGGFVQYF. The DNA of the CDR3 is TGTGCCAGCAGCTTAAGTCCAGGGGGGTTTGTGCAGTACTTC.

The CDR3 nucleotides read TGTGCCAGCAGCACGGGACAGCGGGGGTTTAATCAGCCCCAGCATTTT. It is translated as CASSTGQRGFNQPQHF. This chain links TRBV7-2 with TRBJ1-5; TRBD1 matches at 7 bases. Looked up from germline, CDR1 is SGHTA and CDR2 is FQGNSA. The CDR3 extends over 16 amino acids. The V segment lost 5 bases and the J segment 4 bases; nucleotides outside the gene matches: 11.

The chain couples TRBV14 to TRBJ2-7; perhaps TRBD1 as D (5 bases). The CDR3 extends over 14 amino acids. Per germline, CDR1 SGHDN and CDR2 FVKESK. V lost 10 bases, J lost 2 bases, and 18 bases lay in between. Here the CDR3 reads CATHVAGPTYEQYF. Written as DNA, the CDR3 is TGTGCCACTCACGTCGCAGGGCCTACCTACGAGCAGTACTTC.

The chain combines TRBV29-1 with TRBJ2-7; D possibly corresponds to TRBD2 (5 bases). Trimming stripped 4 bases from V and 3 bases from J, with 13 bases between. From germline, CDR1 is SQVTM and CDR2 ANQGSEA. The CDR3 runs to 13 residues. The CDR3 bases are TGCAGCGTTGCAAAGGCGACTAACTACGAGCAGTACTTC. Its protein product is CSVAKATNYEQYF.